This entry features one T cell receptor (beta chain) sequence. No antigen is known for it. This specimen comes from a study of T cell responses to AZD1222 COVID-19 vaccine. Germline V lookup: CDR1 SGHTA, CDR2 FQGNSA. Trimming removed 4 bases from V and 2 bases from J; junction bases left unmatched: 10. The length of the CDR3 is 16 residues. The study, taken as a whole, reports: All repertoire sampling was performed exclusively after the peak T cell response. The breadth and depth of Spike-specific TCRs increased once two AZD1222 doses had been given. The donor group comprised mostly white British people and more females; the analysis possibly underestimated clonal diversity. With dominance at 160-218 and 743-854, vaccine-associated CD4 TCRs spanned spike.

Only in-frame clones appear in the TCRdb table, and some are missing; sequencing was by immunoSEQ multiplex PCR. This sample has tens of thousands of clones; approximately 88% occur once, and the top ten carry about 12%. This material consisted of peripheral blood, taken 28 days after the second AZD1222 dose. The V gene is TRBV7-2, the J gene TRBJ2-5; 7 bases are shared with TRBD2. The receptor comes from an adult who received the AZD1222 COVID-19 vaccine. CDR3 in DNA: TGTGCCAGCAGCTCACCCGCGGGGGAACGACAAGAGACCCAGTACTTC. Amino acids: CASSSPAGERQETQYF.